This TCR beta chain stems from a study of T-cell memory formation after mild COVID-19. General study results and limits: Mainly CM and EM harbored the contracting CD4+ clones; mainly EMRA harbored the CD8+ ones.

One entry per CDR3 protein, called by TCRdb with MiXCR from the 5' RACE reads. Of some 150,000 distinct CDR3 sequences in the sample, roughly 6.2% were seen once. This clonotype has a count of ten or more. What it binds is not known. Germline lookup yields CDR1 SGHRS and CDR2 YFSETQ. The V and J ends lost 5 bases and 0 bases respectively, with 11 bases between them. The CDR3 runs to 15 residues. The sample was PBMCs or a T cell subset sorted from them (not recorded which). This sequence joins TRBV5-1 and TRBJ2-2; weak D call: TRBD2 (5 bases). The source of this sequence is an adult woman who had mild COVID-19 (a few samples of this study predate the infection). Cell type and time point are not known. The CDR3 loop reads CASSPDYPNTGELFF. CDR3 DNA: TGCGCCAGCAGTCCCGACTACCCGAACACCGGGGAGCTGTTTTTT.